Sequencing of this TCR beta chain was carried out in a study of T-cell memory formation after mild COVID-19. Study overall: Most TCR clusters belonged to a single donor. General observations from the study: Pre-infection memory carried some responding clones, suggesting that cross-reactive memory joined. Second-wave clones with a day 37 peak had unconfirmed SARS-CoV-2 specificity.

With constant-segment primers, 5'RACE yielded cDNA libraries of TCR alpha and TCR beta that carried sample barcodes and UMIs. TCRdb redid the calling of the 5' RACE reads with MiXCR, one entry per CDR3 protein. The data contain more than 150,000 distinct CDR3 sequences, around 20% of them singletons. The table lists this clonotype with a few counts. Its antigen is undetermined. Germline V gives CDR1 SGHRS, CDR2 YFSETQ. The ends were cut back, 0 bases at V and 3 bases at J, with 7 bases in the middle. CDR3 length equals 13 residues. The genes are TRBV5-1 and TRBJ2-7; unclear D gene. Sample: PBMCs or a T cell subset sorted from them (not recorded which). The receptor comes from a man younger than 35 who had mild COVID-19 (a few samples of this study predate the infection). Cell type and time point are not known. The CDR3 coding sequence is TGCGCCAGCAGCTTGGAGCCAGACTACGAGCAGTACGTC. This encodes CASSLEPDYEQYV.